By frequency, the clone carrying this TCR beta chain registers medium-sized. As yet, its antigen is unknown. This CDR3 is 13 amino acids long. CDR1 SQVTM and CDR2 ANQGSEA come from the germline V gene. The authors made the TRB cDNA libraries by 5' RACE using UMI labels. TCRdb reworked the 5' RACE reads into one entry per CDR3 protein, no DNA. Its listing shows 5,800 or so distinct CDR3 sequences. The sample belongs to a study of CXCR3-negative and CXCR3-positive naive CD8 T cells. Overall study results and limits: Naive subsets had comparable surface CD5, so TRB CDR3 properties gauged TCR strength. For memory CD8+ cells diversity was much lower, but both naive subsets had comparably high diversity. Naive CXCR3-positive cells had TRB CDR3s more hydrophobic than those of CXCR3-negative naive cells. The study found that naive CXCR3-negative and CXCR3-positive cells shared TRBV-TRBJ usage, while memory cells differed.

The rearrangement links TRBV29-1 to TRBJ1-2; TCRdb's D call of TRBD1 is untestable without DNA. The TCR originated in a human donor in good health. Some clones in this sample may be carry-over from other donors' samples. The sample was naive CXCR3- CD8+ T cells from blood. Described subset: CD45RO-CCR7+CD27+CD95- naive CD8+ T cells lacking CXCR3 (TNR3-). CDR3 amino acids: CSVAGTAVLGYTF.